What follows describes a single T cell receptor beta chain. The protocol was immunoSEQ multiplex PCR, while the TCRdb copy is restricted to in-frame clones and leaves out a portion. The sample carries hundreds of thousands of clones, less than 85% recorded once. The V end lost 4 bases, the J end lost 2 bases, and 12 bases lay between the germline ends. Germline CDR1 SGHTA, CDR2 FQGNSA. The CDR3 is 14 amino acids. This sample stems from a study of shared clonotypes between healthy human individuals. The genes are TRBV7-2 and TRBJ2-7, with D possibly TRBD2 on 6 matching bases. The clonotype comes from a woman in her 30s in good health. Sample: memory CD4+ T cells sorted from blood. This sample's subset: CD45RA-negative fraction. In DNA form, the CDR3 reads TGTGCCAGCAGCTCCGATGGAGGGACCTACGAGCAGTACTTC. It codes for CASSSDGGTYEQYF.